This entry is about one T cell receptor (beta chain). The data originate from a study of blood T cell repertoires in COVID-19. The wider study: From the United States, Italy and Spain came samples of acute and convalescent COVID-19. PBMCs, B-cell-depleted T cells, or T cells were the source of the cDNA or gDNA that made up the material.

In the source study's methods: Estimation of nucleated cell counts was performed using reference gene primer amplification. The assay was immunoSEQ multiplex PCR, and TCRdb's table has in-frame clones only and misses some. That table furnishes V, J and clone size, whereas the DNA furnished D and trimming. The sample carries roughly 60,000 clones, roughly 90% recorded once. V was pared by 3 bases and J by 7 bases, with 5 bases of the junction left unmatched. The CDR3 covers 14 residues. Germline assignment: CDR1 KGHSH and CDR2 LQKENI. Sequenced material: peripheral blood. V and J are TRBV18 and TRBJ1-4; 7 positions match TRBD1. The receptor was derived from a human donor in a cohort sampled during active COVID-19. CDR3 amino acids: CASSPQGGGEKLFF. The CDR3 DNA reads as TGTGCCAGCTCACCGCAGGGGGGCGGTGAAAAACTGTTTTTT.